These 9 T cell receptor beta chains originate from one sample sequenced in a study of CD8 T cells in ankylosing spondylitis. Overall study findings and caveats: Characteristic of ankylosing spondylitis blood, it appeared, was a TCR beta motif comprising roughly 8 highly homologous variants.

MiXCR, run by TCRdb on the 5' RACE reads, gives a single entry per CDR3 protein. This table has more than 400,000 distinct CDR3 sequences, about 5.2% appearing once. Their antigens remain unidentified. The specimen sequenced was blood, either unsorted or a sorted T cell fraction (not recorded which). The receptors derive from a male donor with ankylosing spondylitis.

This clonotype was counted ten times or more. The chain couples TRBV29-1 to TRBJ1-2; TRBD1 aligns across 7 bases. Losses at the gene ends were 3 bases for V and 0 bases for J; bases not matched to a gene: 10. Germline values: CDR1 SQVTM, CDR2 ANQGSEA. This CDR3 spans 16 amino acids. The CDR3 loop is CSVDSRQGLPNYGYTF. In DNA, the CDR3 is TGCAGCGTTGATAGTAGACAGGGCCTTCCTAACTATGGCTACACCTTC.

There are many counts of this clonotype. The chain employs TRBV6-5 and TRBJ1-1; no definite D call. CDR3 size: 15 residues. V was clipped by 0 bases and J by 0 bases, with 8 bases between them. Germline-derived CDR1 and CDR2 are MNHEY and SVGAGI. In DNA form, the CDR3 reads TGTGCCAGCAGTTACTCGTTGTCAGTGAACACTGAAGCTTTCTTT. This codes for CASSYSLSVNTEAFF.

This clonotype was seen repeatedly, ten times or more. V usage is TRBV20-1 and J usage is TRBJ1-6; TRBD1 might be the D (5 bases). Germline-derived CDR1 and CDR2 are DFQATT and SNEGSKA (reference sequence). V dropped 0 bases and J dropped 10 bases, with 7 bases sitting between them. The CDR3 contains 12 residues. The CDR3 here is CSARERDSPLHF. The CDR3 DNA sequence: TGCAGTGCTAGAGAACGGGACTCACCCCTCCACTTT.

In its sample, this clonotype was seen many times. J is TRBJ2-3 and V is TRBV5-1; 7 nucleotides match TRBD2. With V trimmed by 5 bases and J by 2 bases, 8 bases remained unmatched. The CDR3 has 15 amino acids. Germline V gives CDR1 SGHRS, CDR2 YFSETQ. The CDR3 nucleotides read TGCGCCAGCAGACTTCGGGGGGACCTCACAGATACGCAGTATTTT. Protein sequence: CASRLRGDLTDTQYF.

This clonotype was detected only a few times. The rearrangement links TRBV7-2 to TRBJ2-3; tentatively, D is TRBD1 or TRBD2 (5 bases each). V was trimmed by 5 bases and J by 2 bases, leaving 17 bases between them. Per germline, CDR1 SGHTA and CDR2 FQGNSA. This CDR3 is 16 amino acids long. The CDR3 DNA is TGTGCCAGCAGCACGGGGACCTCGCGCGACACAGATACGCAGTATTTT. It codes for CASSTGTSRDTDTQYF.

This clonotype has at least ten counts. This sequence joins TRBV4-3 and TRBJ2-5; no clear D gene. The V and J ends lost 1 base and 3 bases respectively, with 12 bases between them. The CDR3 has 15 residues. CDR1 is LGHNA and CDR2 is YSLEER in the germline V gene. The CDR3 DNA reads as TGCGCCAGCAGCCAAGGTTGGCAGGATAAAGAGACCCAGTACTTC. Translation: CASSQGWQDKETQYF.

This clonotype was recorded many times. V and J are TRBV25-1 and TRBJ1-1, with unresolved D. The CDR3 contains 11 residues. Germline V gives CDR1 MGHDK, CDR2 SYGVNS. V was trimmed by 8 bases and J by 6 bases, leaving 10 bases between them. The DNA of the CDR3 is TGTGCCAGCCCGGAGGGTTCTGAAGCTTTCTTT. Translating it yields CASPEGSEAFF. Variable domain in full (rest from reference TRBV25-1 and TRBJ1-1): EADIYQTPRYLVIGTGKKITLECSQTMGHDKMYWYQQDPGMELHLIHYSYGVNSTEKGDLSSESTVSRIRTEHFPLTLESARPSHTSQYLCASPEGSEAFFGQGTRLTVV.

This rearrangement joins TRBV7-2 to TRBJ1-6; D is ambiguous. The ends were cut back, 1 base at V and 6 bases at J, with 4 bases in the middle. This CDR3 comprises 13 residues. Germline-derived CDR1 and CDR2 are SGHTA and FQGNSA. The CDR3 DNA reads as TGTGCCAGCAGCTTAGTTTTTAATTCACCCCTCCACTTT. Residues: CASSLVFNSPLHF. Supplemented by reference TRBV7-2 and TRBJ1-6, the full variable domain reads GAGVSQSPSNKVTEKGKDVELRCDPISGHTALYWYRQSLGQGLEFLIYFQGNSAPDKSGLPSDRFSAERTGGSVSTLTIQRTQQEDSAVYLCASSLVFNSPLHFGNGTRLTVT.

This clonotype was seen at least ten times. The chain couples TRBV11-2 to TRBJ1-2; no definite D call. Trimming took off 4 bases at V and 8 bases at J, with 14 bases between the two ends. The CDR3 is 13 amino acids. In germline, CDR1 is SGHAT, CDR2 FQNNGV. CDR3 coding DNA: TGTGCCAGCAGCTGGGGTCCTTTTGAAGGCTACACCTTC. Translated, it gives CASSWGPFEGYTF.